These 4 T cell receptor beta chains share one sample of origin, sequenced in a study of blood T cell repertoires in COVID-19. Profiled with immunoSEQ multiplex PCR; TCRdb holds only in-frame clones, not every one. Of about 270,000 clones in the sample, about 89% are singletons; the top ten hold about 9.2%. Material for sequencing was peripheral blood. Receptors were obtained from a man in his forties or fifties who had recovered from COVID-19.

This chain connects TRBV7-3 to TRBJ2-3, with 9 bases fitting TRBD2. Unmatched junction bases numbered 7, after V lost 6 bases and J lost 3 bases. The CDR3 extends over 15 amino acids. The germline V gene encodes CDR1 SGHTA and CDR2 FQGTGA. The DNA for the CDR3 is TGTGCCAGCAGTAATAGCGGGAGACCAACAGATACGCAGTATTTT. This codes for CASSNSGRPTDTQYF.

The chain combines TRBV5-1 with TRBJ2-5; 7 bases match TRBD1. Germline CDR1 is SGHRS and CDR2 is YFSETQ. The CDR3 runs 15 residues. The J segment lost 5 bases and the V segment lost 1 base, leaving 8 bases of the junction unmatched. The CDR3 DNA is TGCGCCAGCAGCTTGACAGGGGCCTTCGGGGAGACCCAGTACTTC. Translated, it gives CASSLTGAFGETQYF.

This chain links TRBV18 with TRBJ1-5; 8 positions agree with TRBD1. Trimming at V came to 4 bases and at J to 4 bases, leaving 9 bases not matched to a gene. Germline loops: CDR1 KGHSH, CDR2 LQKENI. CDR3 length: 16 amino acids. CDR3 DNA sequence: TGTGCCAGCTCACTAAGTAACAGGGGGAAAAATCAGCCCCAGCATTTT. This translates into CASSLSNRGKNQPQHF.

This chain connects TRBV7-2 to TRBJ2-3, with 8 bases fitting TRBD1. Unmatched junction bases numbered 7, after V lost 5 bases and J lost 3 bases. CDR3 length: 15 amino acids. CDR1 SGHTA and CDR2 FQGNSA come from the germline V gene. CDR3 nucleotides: TGTGCCAGCAGCCCTGCACAGGGGGGAACAGATACGCAGTATTTT. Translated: CASSPAQGGTDTQYF.